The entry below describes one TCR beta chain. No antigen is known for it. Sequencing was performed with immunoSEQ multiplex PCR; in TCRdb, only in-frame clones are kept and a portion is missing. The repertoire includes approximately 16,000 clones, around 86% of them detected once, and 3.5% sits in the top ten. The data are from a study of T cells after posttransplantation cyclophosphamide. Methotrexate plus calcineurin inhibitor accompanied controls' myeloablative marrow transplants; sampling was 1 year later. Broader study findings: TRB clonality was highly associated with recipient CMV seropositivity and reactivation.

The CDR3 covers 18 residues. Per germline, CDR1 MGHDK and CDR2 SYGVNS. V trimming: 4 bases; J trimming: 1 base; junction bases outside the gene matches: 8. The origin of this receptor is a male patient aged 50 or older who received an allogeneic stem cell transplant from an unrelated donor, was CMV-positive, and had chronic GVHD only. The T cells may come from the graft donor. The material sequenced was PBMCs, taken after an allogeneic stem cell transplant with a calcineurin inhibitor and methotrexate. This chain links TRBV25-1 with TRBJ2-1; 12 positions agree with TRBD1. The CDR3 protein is CASSGAGQGAFSYNEQFF. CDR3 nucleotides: TGTGCCAGCAGTGGGGCGGGACAGGGGGCTTTTTCCTACAATGAGCAGTTCTTC. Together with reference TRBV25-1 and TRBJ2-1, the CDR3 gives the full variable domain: EADIYQTPRYLVIGTGKKITLECSQTMGHDKMYWYQQDPGMELHLIHYSYGVNSTEKGDLSSESTVSRIRTEHFPLTLESARPSHTSQYLCASSGAGQGAFSYNEQFFGPGTRLTVL.